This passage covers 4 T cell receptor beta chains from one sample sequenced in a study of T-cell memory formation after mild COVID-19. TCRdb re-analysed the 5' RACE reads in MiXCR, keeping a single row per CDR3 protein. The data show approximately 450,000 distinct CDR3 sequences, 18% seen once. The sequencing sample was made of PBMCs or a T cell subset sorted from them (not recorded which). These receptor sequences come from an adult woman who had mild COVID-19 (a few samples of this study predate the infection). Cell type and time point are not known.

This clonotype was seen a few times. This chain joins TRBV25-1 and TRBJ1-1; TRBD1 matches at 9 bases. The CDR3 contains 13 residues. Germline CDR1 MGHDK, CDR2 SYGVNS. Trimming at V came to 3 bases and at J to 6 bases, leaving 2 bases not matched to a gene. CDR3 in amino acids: CASSDWDRAEAFF. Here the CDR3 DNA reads TGTGCCAGCAGTGATTGGGACAGGGCTGAAGCTTTCTTT.

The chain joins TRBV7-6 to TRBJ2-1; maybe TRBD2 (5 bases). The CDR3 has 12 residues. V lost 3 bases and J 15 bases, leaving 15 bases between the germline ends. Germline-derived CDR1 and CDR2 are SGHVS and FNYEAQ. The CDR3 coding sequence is TGTGCCAGCAGCTTCCTCCGGGAAGTCCCGTTCTTC. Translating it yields CASSFLREVPFF.

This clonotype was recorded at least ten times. CDR3 protein: CSVGLGVHEQFF. The DNA of the CDR3 is TGCAGCGTGGGACTAGGGGTCCATGAGCAGTTCTTC. V gene TRBV29-1 combines with J gene TRBJ2-1; TRBD2 matches at 8 bases. Per germline, CDR1 SQVTM and CDR2 ANQGSEA. Losses at the gene ends were 6 bases for V and 8 bases for J; bases not matched to a gene: 6. The CDR3 consists of 12 residues.

This CDR3 reads CASRDFYEQYF. For the CDR3, the DNA is TGTGCCAGCAGGGACTTCTACGAGCAGTACTTC. The chain joins TRBV12-3 or TRBV12-4 to TRBJ2-7; D possibly corresponds to TRBD2 (5 bases). This CDR3 is 11 amino acids long. Trimming shortened V by 6 bases and J by 3 bases, and 6 bases separated the two germline ends.